This TCR beta chain comes out of a study of cytomegalovirus exposure and HLA in healthy donors (dated by TCRdb to the late 2010s). Study-wide context: According to an earlier analysis of around 600 of the donors, roughly 180 million T cells yielded over 100 million unique TCR beta sequences and about 300 Gb of sequence data. An early release covering roughly 600 HLA-typed donors comprised roughly 300 gigabases of sequencing data and approximately 85 million unique TCR sequences. Of the 398 genotyped donors, over 80% were placed in the genetic ancestry cluster associated with self-reported Caucasian donors. The study aimed to test whether cataloging public T cell receptors could reveal signatures of past pathogen exposure. The T cell repertoires of around 730 subjects were profiled by immunosequencing and related to cytomegalovirus serostatus. A separate validation cohort of over 95 different subjects was used in addition to the roughly 700-subject first cohort. The study combined high-throughput TCR immunosequencing, statistical association of individual TCRs with disease status, and machine learning to predict cytomegalovirus infection status. To study patterns of TCR occurrence, a later analysis re-analyzed previously published TCR beta repertoires from around 660 donors and added high-resolution HLA genotyping. In the later analysis, no new phenotypic data were used to find candidate immune exposures; instead, reliance was placed on TCR beta sequences and their occurrence across donors. An earlier analysis of 587 of the donors used high-throughput TCR beta sequencing to judge whether each TCR beta V gene segment behaved as functional or pseudogenic. Alongside the repertoire data, information on donor age, sex, ethnicity and CMV serostatus was compiled. Genome-wide SNP genotypes for about three fifths of the 666 donors were used in a later genetic analysis, which treated that subset as a discovery cohort. All discovery cohort repertoires had been generated using a single sequencing platform. HLA typing included class I and class II loci at four-digit resolution. The number of typed donors differed by locus: roughly 629-640 for A, B, C, DRB1 and DQB1; 500 to 550 for DQA1; around 580 for DPA1; and around 450 for DPB1. Because of strong linkage in the cohort, roughly five DR-DQ haplotypes were treated as single units for association and clustering. Among a few hundred genotyped donors of the cohort, an average of approximately 250,000 unique TCR beta nucleotide sequences were sequenced per donor, approximately 20% of them non-productive.

Comments on this clone: It has no known antigen specificity. No quality values exist for individual bases; no much larger clone is one base distant.

According to the germline V gene, CDR1 reads ENHRY and CDR2 reads SYGVKD. The trim is 0 bases for V and 8 bases for J, with a gap of 16 bases between the germline ends. From its cysteine to its phenylalanine, the CDR3 spans 15 amino acids. Only the CDR3 DNA stays, 45 bases, in frame from base 1. The library was generated by the immunoSEQ multiplex PCR assay. For the multiplex PCR, a mixture combining 60 forward primers for TCR Vbeta segments and 13 reverse primers for TCR Jbeta segments was used. A multiplex PCR assay on genomic DNA amplified the CDR3 region of rearranged TCR beta genes. The Illumina HiSeq System was used to sequence the amplified TCR beta libraries as 87-base-pair reads. Per the original workflow: In a later analysis, 70 million to 95 million unique TCR beta chains were counted across the 500 to 850 repertoires, and roughly 10 million of these chains were shared by at least two donors. To remove PCR and sequencing errors, raw reads were error-corrected and collapsed into unique sequences using a nearest-neighbor algorithm that merged closely related sequences. CDR3 sequences were aligned to IMGT reference sequences to assign V, D and J gene segments. For a sequence to be retained, a match of at least six nucleotides was required to both a V gene segment and a J gene segment. A rearrangement counted as productive if the CDR3 had no stop codons and remained in frame with V and J, and every other rearrangement counted as non-productive. Following IMGT convention, CDR3 was defined as the stretch from the second conserved V-encoded cysteine to the conserved J-encoded phenylalanine. Sequences without an unambiguous match to a single V gene segment were excluded from the earlier analysis of 500 to 700 of the donors. An earlier analysis of 450 to 650 of the donors called V segments functional above 56.7% productive rearrangements and segregating when the between-donor standard deviation exceeded 5%. A statistical classification framework was built for diagnosing cytomegalovirus status from the catalog of TCR beta chain sequences. In a later analysis, V and J genes were assigned by comparing TCR nucleotide sequences against IMGT/GENE-DB human TR gene sequences. A later analysis assigned CDR3 sequences and most-parsimonious VDJ recombination scenarios with the TCRdist pipeline. A later analysis defined each TCR beta chain by its CDR3 amino acid sequence plus V-gene family, and excluded reads lacking a unique V-gene family. To address suspected cross-contamination and a sequencing artifact, a later analysis removed around 600 highly shared, low-generation-probability nucleotide sequences. In a later analysis, a clonal expansion index was calculated for each public chain from normalized within-repertoire ranks of inferred template counts. In a later analysis, generation probabilities were computed with a VDJ recombination model fitted to out-of-frame rearrangements, and the resulting probabilities were checked against IGoR. In a later analysis, TCR-TCR, TCR-HLA and TCR-CMV co-occurrence was scored with hypergeometric tests, and a repertoire-size bias correction was applied to TCR pairs. To estimate false discovery rates, a later analysis permuted the HLA or CMV assignments 20 times. A later analysis grouped co-occurring TCRs with DBSCAN, adding TCRdist sequence similarity when clustering within HLA-allele-positive subsets. Co-occurrence clustering excluded repertoires with fewer than 30,000 or more than 120,000 public chains, plus five with anomalous nucleotide sharing. In TCRdb, the immuneACCESS table is reduced to in-frame sequences with V and J assigned. These tables do not hold every clone; where another copy was compared, an unresolved V gene accounts for under half, and the others remain unexplained. V and J calls and clone size come straight from that table; D and trimming were deduced from the DNA. The sample table holds over 85,000 clones, of which over 65% were seen once. About an eighth of the sample lies in the top ten.

Broader findings and caveats from the paper: Around 16 rarely observed V segments, including chromosome 9 orphons, were excluded from the earlier analysis of about 610 of the donors because counts were too low. In a later analysis, several top co-occurrence clusters were reported to appear linked to parvovirus B19, influenza, CMV and Epstein-Barr virus. Across donors, most TCR sequences were observed very rarely, whereas some public TCRs were present in many individuals. In this cohort, only TCR beta chains were sequenced, and detectable features were limited by the absence of alpha or paired-chain data. The 87-base-pair reads could not distinguish some IMGT-functional V segments, including TRBV6-2 and TRBV6-3, so those segments were excluded. Assigning TCR associations to individual alleles was difficult when HLA alleles, especially DR and DQ, strongly co-occurred. Because some donors lacked HLA typing at each locus, the association tests relied only on the typed subset. A few of the identified cytomegalovirus-associated TCR beta chains were confirmed in vitro to be specific for cytomegalovirus antigens. V-gene and J-gene trimming of TCR beta chains was associated with a missense DCLRE1C variant in a later genetic analysis, and the association was replicated in an independent cohort. The authors suggested that the approach could potentially be generalized to other disease states and immunological phenotypes. In a later analysis, most CMV-associated TCR beta chains were found to appear HLA-restricted, with HLA associations seemingly driven largely by CMV exposure. A later analysis associated 17,000 or so TCR beta sequences with specific HLA alleles at a false discovery rate of 0.05. A further reported finding was that TCR beta sequences accurately predicted the HLA-A and HLA-B alleles for most subjects in the first cohort. In a later analysis, HLA-associated TCR beta chains showed more clonal expansion and lower generation probabilities than non-associated chains that were equally common. The study listed over 150 TCR beta chains as associated with cytomegalovirus. Compared with the roughly 720-donor mean, donors in an Asian-associated ancestry cluster had fewer N-insertions in productive TCRs, according to a later genetic analysis. The classifier was reported to diagnose cytomegalovirus status with high specificity and sensitivity in both the original cohort and the validation cohort. In a later analysis, TCR association rates were found to vary across HLA loci, with the most associated TCRs seen for DRB1 alleles and the fewest for HLA-C alleles. Roughly uniform sequencing depth across donors was assumed in presence/absence analyses, although this assumption may not hold. A cluster of highly shared sequence variants was judged likely to be a technical artifact of the sequencing pipeline. Immune exposure information for the cohort was limited to CMV serostatus. In an earlier analysis of some 640 of the donors, most TCR beta V segments were observed in productive rearrangements about 87% or about 30% of the time, broadly matching IMGT annotations. Linkage disequilibrium might explain the correlated functional status among segregating V segments, but an unknown experimental factor could not be excluded.

In total, roughly 710 healthy bone marrow donors made up the cohort. At the time of sampling, all cohort members were nominally healthy, though unrecorded immune exposures were likely present. The donor was CMV seropositive and was included in the group of 250 to 350 seropositive cohort members. A peripheral blood sample was provided by each donor, and peripheral blood mononuclear cells were used for TCR beta sequencing. The Qiagen DNeasy Blood Extraction Kit was used to extract genomic DNA from the blood cell samples. This receptor was identified in a man aged 25 to 45 in good health and CMV-seropositive. The specimen was PBMCs. Recombination linked TRBV10-3 to TRBJ1-2; a weak D assignment points to TRBD1 (5 bases agree). Here the CDR3 is given as CAISESPKGESGYTF. The DNA sequence is given as TGTGCCATCAGTGAGTCGCCGAAAGGGGAATCAGGCTACACCTTC.